One sample yielded the 2 T cell receptor beta chains listed below, sequenced in a study of T-cell reconstitution after alpha-beta-depleted transplantation in children. Molecular barcoding with unique molecular identifiers was used for the TCRbeta library. TCRdb fed the PCR reads into MiXCR, producing one record per CDR3 protein. The table shows under 850,000 distinct CDR3 sequences, with under 15% occurring only once. Specimen: PBMCs, collected before TCRalphabeta/CD19-depleted stem cell transplant. The receptors shown here come from a girl between 2 and 10 years old with congenital amegakaryocytic thrombocytopenia, due to receive a stem cell transplant.

This clonotype was detected many times. This rearrangement joins TRBV28 to TRBJ1-1; D is unclear. This CDR3 region has 14 residues. CDR1 is MDHEN, CDR2 SYDVKM, per germline. The V end was cut by 11 bases, the J end by 6 bases, with 22 bases between. The CDR3 region is CACAGSRPRPEAFF. As DNA, the CDR3 is TGTGCCTGCGCAGGTAGCAGACCCAGACCTGAAGCTTTCTTT.

This clonotype was counted ten times or more. The rearrangement joins TRBV10-3 to TRBJ2-7, with 8 bases that match TRBD1. In germline, CDR1 is ENHRY, CDR2 SYGVKD. The CDR3 length is 14 residues. With V trimmed by 6 bases and J by 3 bases, 7 bases remained unmatched. The CDR3, as DNA: TGTGCCATCAGAGGGACAGGTGACAGCTACGAGCAGTACTTC. Protein: CAIRGTGDSYEQYF.